A selection of T cell receptor beta chains follows, all from one sample in a study of T-cell reconstitution after alpha-beta-depleted transplantation in children. Via MiXCR, TCRdb re-called the PCR reads, giving one row per CDR3 protein. The sample yields hundreds of thousands of distinct CDR3 sequences, 10% to 15% seen once. Sequenced here: PBMCs, mostly from graft donor cells, sampled 360 days after TCRalphabeta/CD19-depleted stem cell transplant. The origin of the receptors is a male patient younger than 18 who had a stem cell transplant for acute myeloid leukemia, so the T cells may come from the graft donor. CDR3s include the opening cysteine and the closing phenylalanine or tryptophan. The order of the fields is clone size, D gene, V gene, J gene, CDR3 DNA, CDR3 protein. A D gene is named only where the DNA matches it firmly. Some rows mark clone size as missing; the rest say once, few, many or name a class of expanded clone.

size: few; D: TRBD1; V: TRBV29-1; J: TRBJ2-7; DNA: TGCAGCGTTCTATCGCAGGGGGTTGAGCAGTACTTC; CDR3: CSVLSQGVEQYF
size: many; D: TRBD1; V: TRBV11-2; J: TRBJ1-1; DNA: TGTGCCAGCAGCTTATACCCGGACAGGCTACTTACTGAAGCTTTCTTT; CDR3: CASSLYPDRLLTEAFF
size: NA; D: NA; V: TRBV7-7; J: TRBJ2-2; DNA: TGTGCTAGCAGCAAAGAAGCTGCGGCGGGATTTAAACGGGGCGGGGAGCTGTTTTTT; CDR3: CASSKEAAAGFKRGGELFF
size: NA; D: NA; V: TRBV12-3/TRBV12-4; J: TRBJ1-4; DNA: TGTGCCAGCAGTTCCTCAGGGAGGAAAAAACTGTTTTTT; CDR3: CASSSSGRKKLFF
size: NA; D: NA; V: TRBV15; J: TRBJ2-7; DNA: TGTGCCACCAGCAGAGATCGGTCTAGCTACGAGCAGTACTTC; CDR3: CATSRDRSSYEQYF
size: few; D: TRBD2; V: TRBV20-1; J: TRBJ2-3; DNA: TGCAGTGCAGCCGGATTTCGTGAGACTAGCCCCACAGATACGCAGTATTTT; CDR3: CSAAGFRETSPTDTQYF
size: NA; D: NA; V: TRBV19; J: TRBJ2-3; DNA: TGTGCCAGTAGTGACTGGGACGGCACAGATACGCAGTATTTT; CDR3: CASSDWDGTDTQYF
size: NA; D: TRBD2; V: TRBV5-1; J: TRBJ2-1; DNA: TGCGCCAGCTCCAGCGGGAACTACAATGAGCAGTTCTTC; CDR3: CASSSGNYNEQFF
size: few; D: TRBD2; V: TRBV7-2; J: TRBJ2-1; DNA: TGTGCCAGCAGCTTAGCCAAGCGGGAGGGCCCCAATGAGCAGTTCTTC; CDR3: CASSLAKREGPNEQFF
size: many; D: NA; V: TRBV4-3; J: TRBJ2-2; DNA: TGCGCCAGCAGCCAACGGCTAGTTCAGGCCGGGGAGCTGTTTTTT; CDR3: CASSQRLVQAGELFF
size: few; D: NA; V: TRBV20-1; J: TRBJ1-2; DNA: TGCAGTGCTAGCCCCCCTTTCATCGGGGGCTACACCTTC; CDR3: CSASPPFIGGYTF
size: few; D: NA; V: TRBV5-1; J: TRBJ2-3; DNA: TGCGCCAGCAGCGTGGACTTCGCCACAGATACGCAGTATTTT; CDR3: CASSVDFATDTQYF
size: many; D: NA; V: TRBV18; J: TRBJ1-1; DNA: TGTGCCAGCTCACCAGGGCAGATGAACACTGAAGCTTTCTTT; CDR3: CASSPGQMNTEAFF
size: NA; D: NA; V: TRBV18; J: TRBJ2-7; DNA: TGTGCCAGCTCACCAGATTACCTCAACTCCTACGAGCAGTACTTC; CDR3: CASSPDYLNSYEQYF
size: NA; D: TRBD1; V: TRBV29-1; J: TRBJ1-2; DNA: TGCAGCGTTGAACAGTCAGGGGGCGGGTATGGCTACACCTTC; CDR3: CSVEQSGGGYGYTF
size: many; D: NA; V: TRBV7-9; J: TRBJ1-1; DNA: TGTGCCAGCCGCGGTCGTGGTGAAGCTTTCTTT; CDR3: CASRGRGEAFF
size: NA; D: NA; V: TRBV6-5; J: TRBJ2-5; DNA: TGTGCCAGCAGTTACTCGAGGTTCGCGGGGACCCAGTACTTC; CDR3: CASSYSRFAGTQYF
size: many; D: TRBD1; V: TRBV28; J: TRBJ1-4; DNA: TGTGCCAGCAGTTTTTTGGGGGGAACAGGGGCTAATAATGAAAAACTGTTTTTT; CDR3: CASSFLGGTGANNEKLFF
size: NA; D: NA; V: TRBV29-1; J: TRBJ1-1; DNA: TGCAGCGAAGGGTTGACTGAAGCTTTCTTT; CDR3: CSEGLTEAFF
size: few; D: NA; V: TRBV20-1; J: TRBJ2-1; DNA: TGCAGTGCTAGAGAGGGACAACCCTCCTACAATGAGCAGTTCTTC; CDR3: CSAREGQPSYNEQFF
size: NA; D: NA; V: TRBV21-1; J: TRBJ2-7; DNA: TGTGCCAGCAGCAAAGGGACAGGGATACACGAGCAGTACTTC; CDR3: CASSKGTGIHEQYF
size: few; D: TRBD2; V: TRBV7-2; J: TRBJ2-7; DNA: TGTGCCAGCACCCTCTGGACTAGCGGGAGGACCTACGAGCAGTACTTC; CDR3: CASTLWTSGRTYEQYF
size: many; D: NA; V: TRBV7-9; J: TRBJ2-3; DNA: TGTGCCAGCAGCTTTTCAGGGTATTACACAGATACGCAGTATTTT; CDR3: CASSFSGYYTDTQYF
size: NA; D: NA; V: TRBV28; J: TRBJ1-1; DNA: TGTGCCAGCAGTTCCACCGCGGCGGGGTTGGTGAACACTGAAGCTTTCTTT; CDR3: CASSSTAAGLVNTEAFF
size: NA; D: TRBD2; V: TRBV20-1; J: TRBJ2-3; DNA: TGCAGTGCTGCATCTAGCGGGAGGATCACAGATACGCAGTATTTT; CDR3: CSAASSGRITDTQYF
size: few; D: NA; V: TRBV20-1; J: TRBJ2-7; DNA: TGCAGTGCTAGTGGGCGGTTTGGCGAGCAGTACTTC; CDR3: CSASGRFGEQYF
size: few; D: TRBD2; V: TRBV4-2; J: TRBJ2-7; DNA: TGTGCCAGCAGCCAAGTCAGAACTAGCGGGAGCGTGCCCAACGAGCAGTACTTC; CDR3: CASSQVRTSGSVPNEQYF
size: few; D: TRBD2; V: TRBV7-3; J: TRBJ2-1; DNA: TGTGCCAGCAGCTTATGGGCGGGAGTTGGGGACAATGAGCAGTTCTTC; CDR3: CASSLWAGVGDNEQFF
size: few; D: NA; V: TRBV3-1; J: TRBJ2-7; DNA: TGTGCCAGCAGCCAAGATCTAGGCGGGGTGAGTTCCTACGAGCAGTACTTC; CDR3: CASSQDLGGVSSYEQYF
size: many; D: NA; V: TRBV6-6; J: TRBJ1-4; DNA: TGTGCCAGCAGCACCTTGGGTGAAAAACTGTTTTTT; CDR3: CASSTLGEKLFF
size: many; D: NA; V: TRBV20-1; J: TRBJ2-2; DNA: TGCAGTGCTAGCGGCACCGGGGAGCTGTTTTTT; CDR3: CSASGTGELFF
size: NA; D: TRBD2; V: TRBV20-1; J: TRBJ2-7; DNA: TGCAGTGCTAGAGATATCCTAGCGGGTGCCTACGAGCAGTACTTC; CDR3: CSARDILAGAYEQYF
size: few; D: NA; V: TRBV12-3/TRBV12-4; J: TRBJ2-7; DNA: TGTGCCAGCAGTTTCGGACTCTACGAGCAGTACTTC; CDR3: CASSFGLYEQYF
size: many; D: TRBD2; V: TRBV29-1; J: TRBJ2-5; DNA: TGCAGCGTTGAAGTCAGAGGAGGAGGACTAGGGGCCGGGCCAGAGACCCAGTACTTC; CDR3: CSVEVRGGGLGAGPETQYF
size: few; D: TRBD1; V: TRBV29-1; J: TRBJ2-7; DNA: TGCAGCACCACAGGGGATGGCTACGAGCAGTACTTC; CDR3: CSTTGDGYEQYF
size: few; D: NA; V: TRBV10-3; J: TRBJ2-1; DNA: TGTGCCATTCTGAGGACTACCCAGAACTACAATGAGCAGTTCTTC; CDR3: CAILRTTQNYNEQFF
size: many; D: NA; V: TRBV12-3/TRBV12-4; J: TRBJ2-7; DNA: TGTGCCAGCAGCCCTGGGGGCGAGCAGTACTTC; CDR3: CASSPGGEQYF
size: many; D: NA; V: TRBV29-1; J: TRBJ2-3; DNA: TGCAGCGTTGAAGGCAGGCCAGATACGCAGTATTTT; CDR3: CSVEGRPDTQYF
size: NA; D: NA; V: TRBV20-1; J: TRBJ2-1; DNA: TGCTGCGCTAGAGATAGGGCTATACTAGTTAGGTCAGATGAGCAGTTCTTC; CDR3: CCARDRAILVRSDEQFF
size: NA; D: NA; V: TRBV14; J: TRBJ2-1; DNA: TGTGCCAGCAGCCAAGAAAGGCGGCGCGAGCAGTTCTTC; CDR3: CASSQERRREQFF
size: many; D: TRBD2; V: TRBV27; J: TRBJ2-7; DNA: TGTGCCAGCAGGATTGCGGGAGGGCCTTGGGAGCAGTACTTC; CDR3: CASRIAGGPWEQYF
size: NA; D: NA; V: TRBV6-5; J: TRBJ2-3; DNA: TGTGCCAGCAGTTCAAGACAGGCTCCTAGCACAGATACGCAGTATTTT; CDR3: CASSSRQAPSTDTQYF
size: few; D: TRBD2; V: TRBV15; J: TRBJ2-7; DNA: TGTGCCACCAGCACGATCACTAGCGACGGCTCCTACGAGCAGTACTTC; CDR3: CATSTITSDGSYEQYF